Shown below are 4 T cell receptor beta chains from a single sample sequenced in a study of CD8 T cells in ankylosing spondylitis listed by TCRdb under 2017. What the research found in general, with its limitations: Blood from ankylosing spondylitis patients appeared to be characterized by a TCR beta motif composed of several highly homologous amino acid variants.

Preparation of the library involved 5' RACE. Sequencer: Illumina HiSeq 2500. The public reads were reanalyzed by TCRdb: fastp trimming at Q25, MiXCR alignment, in-frame beta chains only. Each entry merges the rows of one CDR3 protein and shows their most common DNA and genes. The sample table holds about 390,000 distinct CDR3 sequences, of which 20% to 25% were seen once. About 15% of the sample belongs to the ten largest clones. The antigens these receptors bind are not known. The sample was blood, either unsorted or a sorted T cell fraction (not recorded which). All receptors come from a male donor with ankylosing spondylitis.

The chain is built from TRBV14 and TRBJ1-4; D is undetermined. V was shortened by 8 bases and J by 5 bases, with 9 bases between the two germline ends. The CDR3 sequence is 12 residues long. The germline V gene has CDR1 SGHDN and CDR2 FVKESK. DNA for the CDR3: TGTGCCAGCCAATTGGGCAATGAAAAACTGTTTTTT. It yields the protein CASQLGNEKLFF. Supplemented by reference TRBV14 and TRBJ1-4, the full variable domain reads EAGVTQFPSHSVIEKGQTVTLRCDPISGHDNLYWYRRVMGKEIKFLLHFVKESKQDESGMPNNRFLAERTGGTYSTLKVQPAELEDSGVYFCASQLGNEKLFFGSGTQLSVL.

CDR3 protein: CASSPTGGNQPQHF. The DNA for the CDR3 is TGTGCCAGCAGCCCAACTGGAGGCAATCAGCCCCAGCATTTT. The V gene is TRBV7-3, the J gene TRBJ1-5; no reliable D call. Per germline, CDR1 SGHTA and CDR2 FQGTGA. Trimming took off 5 bases at V and 2 bases at J, with 10 bases between the two ends. This CDR3 comprises 14 residues. Looking up the rest from reference TRBV7-3 and TRBJ1-5 gives the full variable domain: GAGVSQTPSNKVTEKGKYVELRCDPISGHTALYWYRQSLGQGPEFLIYFQGTGAADDSGLPNDRFFAVRPEGSVSTLKIQRTERGDSAVYLCASSPTGGNQPQHFGDGTRLSIL.

This clonotype turned up a few times. V gene TRBV7-3 combines with J gene TRBJ2-2; 13 bases map to TRBD2. CDR1 and CDR2 (germline): SGHTA, FQGTGA. Losses at the gene ends were 5 bases for V and 3 bases for J; bases not matched to a gene: 12. This CDR3 region has 19 residues. The CDR3 sequence: CASSPRTSGSFLDTGELFF. CDR3 in DNA: TGTGCCAGCAGCCCCCGGACTAGCGGGAGCTTTTTGGACACCGGGGAGCTGTTTTTT.

This clonotype was seen more than once but under ten times. The chain recombines TRBV5-1 with TRBJ1-2; D ambiguous. Germline V gene data show CDR1 as SGHRS and CDR2 as YFSETQ. The CDR3 totals 15 residues. V lost 5 bases and J lost 4, with 18 bases in between. The CDR3 is CASREVAGSRYGYTF. For the CDR3, the DNA is TGCGCCAGCAGAGAAGTGGCGGGATCGCGCTATGGCTACACCTTC. Complete variable domain (other parts from reference TRBV5-1 and TRBJ1-2): KAGVTQTPRYLIKTRGQQVTLSCSPISGHRSVSWYQQTPGQGLQFLFEYFSETQRNKGNFPGRFSGRQFSNSRSEMNVSTLELGDSALYLCASREVAGSRYGYTFGSGTRLTVV.